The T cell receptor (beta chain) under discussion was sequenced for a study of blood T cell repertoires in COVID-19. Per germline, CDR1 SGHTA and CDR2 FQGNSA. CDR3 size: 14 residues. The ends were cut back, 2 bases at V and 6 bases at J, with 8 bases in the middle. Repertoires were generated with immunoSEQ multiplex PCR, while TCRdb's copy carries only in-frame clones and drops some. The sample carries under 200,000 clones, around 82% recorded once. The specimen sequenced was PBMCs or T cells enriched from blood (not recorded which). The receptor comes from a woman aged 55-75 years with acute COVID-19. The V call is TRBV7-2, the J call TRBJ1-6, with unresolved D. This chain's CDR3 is CASSLMRVNSPLHF. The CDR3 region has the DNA TGTGCCAGCAGCTTAATGAGGGTTAATTCACCCCTCCACTTT.